The clone carrying this T cell receptor (beta chain) appeared a single time. The antigen is unknown. TCRdb's table, derived via immunoSEQ multiplex PCR, lists solely in-frame clones and lacks some. The sample includes about 2 million clones, roughly 94% of them seen just once. The record originates from a study of shared clonotypes between healthy human individuals. Study-level points and caveats: In general, naive subsets displayed greater estimated richness than memory subsets did.

J gave up 7 bases and V 7 bases, and 6 bases lay outside the gene matches. There are 14 residues in the CDR3. Looked up from germline, CDR1 is MNHEY and CDR2 is SVGAGI. The J gene is TRBJ1-6, the V gene TRBV6-5, with TRBD1 matching 8 bases. The sequence was collected from a man between 18 and 29 years old in good health. What was sequenced was naive CD4+ T cells sorted from blood. Indicated subset: CD45RA+ positively selected. The chain's CDR3 is CASTRTGKNSPLHF. The CDR3 nucleotides are TGTGCCAGCACCCGGACAGGGAAAAATTCACCCCTCCACTTT.